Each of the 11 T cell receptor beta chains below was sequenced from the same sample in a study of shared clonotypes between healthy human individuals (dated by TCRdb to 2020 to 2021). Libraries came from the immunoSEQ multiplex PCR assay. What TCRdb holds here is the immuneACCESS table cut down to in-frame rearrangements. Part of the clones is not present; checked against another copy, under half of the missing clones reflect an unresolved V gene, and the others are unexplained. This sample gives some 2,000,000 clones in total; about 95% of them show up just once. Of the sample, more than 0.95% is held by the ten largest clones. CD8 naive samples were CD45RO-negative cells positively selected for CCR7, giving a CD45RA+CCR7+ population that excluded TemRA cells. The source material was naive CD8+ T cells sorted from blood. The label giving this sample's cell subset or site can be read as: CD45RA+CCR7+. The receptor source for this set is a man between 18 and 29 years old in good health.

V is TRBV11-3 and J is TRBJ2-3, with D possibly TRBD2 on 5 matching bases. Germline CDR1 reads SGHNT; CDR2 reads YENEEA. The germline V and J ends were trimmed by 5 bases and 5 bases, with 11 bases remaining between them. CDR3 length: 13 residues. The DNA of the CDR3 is TGTGCCAGCAGCCCCTCAGGAGGAGATACGCAGTATTTT. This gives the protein CASSPSGGDTQYF.

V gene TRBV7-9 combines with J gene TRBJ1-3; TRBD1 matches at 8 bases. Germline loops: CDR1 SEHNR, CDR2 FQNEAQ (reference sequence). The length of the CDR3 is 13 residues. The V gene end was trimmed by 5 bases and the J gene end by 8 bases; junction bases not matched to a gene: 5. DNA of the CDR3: TGTGCCAGCAGCGGACAGGGTTCAGACACCATATATTTT. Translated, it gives CASSGQGSDTIYF.

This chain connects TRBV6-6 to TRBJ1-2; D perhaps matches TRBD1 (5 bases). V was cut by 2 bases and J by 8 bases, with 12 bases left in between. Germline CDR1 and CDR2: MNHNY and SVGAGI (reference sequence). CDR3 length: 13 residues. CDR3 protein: CASSYTGDPGYTF. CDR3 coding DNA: TGTGCCAGCAGTTACACTGGGGACCCGGGCTACACCTTC.

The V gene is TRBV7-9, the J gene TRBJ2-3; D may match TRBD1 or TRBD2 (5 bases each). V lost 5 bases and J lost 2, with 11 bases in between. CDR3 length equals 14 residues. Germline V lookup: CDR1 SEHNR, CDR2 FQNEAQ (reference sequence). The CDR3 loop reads CASSPYGTTDTQYF. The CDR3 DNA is TGTGCCAGCAGCCCGTACGGGACCACAGATACGCAGTATTTT.

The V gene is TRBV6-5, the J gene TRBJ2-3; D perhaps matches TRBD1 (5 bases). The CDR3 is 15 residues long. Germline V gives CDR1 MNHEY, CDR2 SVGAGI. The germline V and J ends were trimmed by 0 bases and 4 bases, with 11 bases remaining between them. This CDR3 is CASSYSVQGPDTQYF. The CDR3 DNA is TGTGCCAGCAGTTACTCAGTCCAGGGTCCAGATACGCAGTATTTT.

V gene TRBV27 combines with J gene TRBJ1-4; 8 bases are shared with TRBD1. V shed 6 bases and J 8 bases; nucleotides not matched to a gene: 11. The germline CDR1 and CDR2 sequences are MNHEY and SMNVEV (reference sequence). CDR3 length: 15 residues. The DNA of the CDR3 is TGTGCCAGCAGGACTTCGGACAGGGAAGGAGAAAAACTGTTTTTT. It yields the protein CASRTSDREGEKLFF.

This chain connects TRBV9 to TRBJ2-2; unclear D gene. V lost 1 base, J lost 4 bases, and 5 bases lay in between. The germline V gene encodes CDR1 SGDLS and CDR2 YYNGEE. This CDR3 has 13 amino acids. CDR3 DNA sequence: TGTGCCAGCAGCGTACTTATCACCGGGGAGCTGTTTTTT. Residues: CASSVLITGELFF.

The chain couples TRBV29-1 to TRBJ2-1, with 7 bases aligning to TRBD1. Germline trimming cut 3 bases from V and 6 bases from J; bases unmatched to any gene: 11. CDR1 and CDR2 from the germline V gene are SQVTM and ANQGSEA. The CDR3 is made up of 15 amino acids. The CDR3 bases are TGCAGCGTTGATACCGGGACAGCGCCCTTCAATGAGCAGTTCTTC. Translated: CSVDTGTAPFNEQFF.

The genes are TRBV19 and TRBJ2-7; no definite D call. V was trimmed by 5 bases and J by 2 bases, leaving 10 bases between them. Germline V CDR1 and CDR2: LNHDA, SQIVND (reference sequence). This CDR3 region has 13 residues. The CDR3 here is CASSSSFAYEQYF. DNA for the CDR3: TGTGCCAGTAGTTCTTCCTTCGCCTACGAGCAGTACTTC.

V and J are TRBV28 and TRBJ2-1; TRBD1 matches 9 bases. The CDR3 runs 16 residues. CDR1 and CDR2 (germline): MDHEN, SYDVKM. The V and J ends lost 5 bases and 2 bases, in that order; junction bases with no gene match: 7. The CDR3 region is CASSDWTGVPYNEQFF. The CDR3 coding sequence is TGTGCCAGCAGTGACTGGACAGGGGTCCCCTACAATGAGCAGTTCTTC.

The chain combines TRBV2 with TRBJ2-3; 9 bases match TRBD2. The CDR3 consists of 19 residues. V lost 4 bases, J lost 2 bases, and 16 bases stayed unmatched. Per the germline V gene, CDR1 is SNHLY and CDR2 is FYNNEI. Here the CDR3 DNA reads TGTGCCAGCAGTGTCAGCGGGGGGTACACATTGACTTTCACAGATACGCAGTATTTT. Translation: CASSVSGGYTLTFTDTQYF.